This is a list of T cell receptor beta chains from one sample in a study of blood T cell repertoires in COVID-19. Generated by immunoSEQ multiplex PCR, the TCRdb table keeps only in-frame clones and is missing some. The sample includes about 58,000 clones, approximately 86% of them seen just once. The sample taken for sequencing was peripheral blood. These receptors all stem from a human donor with active COVID-19. The donor label of this sample is uncertain. Both conserved end residues are part of each CDR3. A D gene is named only where the DNA matches it firmly. The listing skips clone size in some rows; elsewhere it reads once, few, many or a size class.

TGTGCCAGTAGTTTACGATTGCGGCAGGGCGCAGCCTACGAGCAGTACTTC,CASSLRLRQGAAYEQYF,-,TRBV19,TRBJ2-7,-
TGTGCCAGCAGCCAACGATGGGAGATTGAGCAGTTCTTC,CASSQRWEIEQFF,-,TRBV6-6,TRBJ2-1,-
TGCGCCAGCAGCTTGGAGAGGACAGGGGACCTTGGAAACACCATATATTTT,CASSLERTGDLGNTIYF,few,TRBV5-1,TRBJ1-3,TRBD1
TGCGCCAGCAGCCCACGCTCCGGGACTAGCGGGAGCGATACGCAGTATTTT,CASSPRSGTSGSDTQYF,-,TRBV5-1,TRBJ2-3,TRBD2
TGTGCCAGCAGCCTAGGGGTCTTACAGCCCCAGCATTTT,CASSLGVLQPQHF,-,TRBV2,TRBJ1-5,-
TGTGCCAGCAGTTTCGGACAGACCGCCTACCAAGAGACCCAGTACTTC,CASSFGQTAYQETQYF,-,TRBV9,TRBJ2-5,-
TGTGCCAGTAGTTCCGCGGAACTGGTTTCACCCCTCCACTTT,CASSSAELVSPLHF,-,TRBV19,TRBJ1-6,-
TGTGCCAGCAGCTCATCCGCGGTCCCTAATTCACCCCTCCACTTT,CASSSSAVPNSPLHF,-,TRBV11-3,TRBJ1-6,-
TGTGCCAGTAGTATCCCGGCCAGGGTAGACGGCTACACCTTC,CASSIPARVDGYTF,-,TRBV19,TRBJ1-2,-
TGTGCCAGCAGTCGGGATTGGGGGGGCGGAAACACCATATATTTT,CASSRDWGGGNTIYF,few,TRBV9,TRBJ1-3,-
TGTGCCAGCAGTCTTCGGGGGGTTGGACAAGAGACCCAGTACTTC,CASSLRGVGQETQYF,few,TRBV28,TRBJ2-5,TRBD2
TGTGCCTCCCGGCCACTAGGGAGGGCTGAAGCTTTCTTT,CASRPLGRAEAFF,-,TRBV27,TRBJ1-1,-
TGTGCCAGCAGTTTACAGGACACAGATACGCAGTATTTT,CASSLQDTDTQYF,-,TRBV2,TRBJ2-3,-
TGTGCCAGCATTTTACAGATGAACACTGAAGCTTTCTTT,CASILQMNTEAFF,-,TRBV12-3/TRBV12-4,TRBJ1-1,-
TGTGCCAGCAGCTTATACGGGGCAGATACGCAGTATTTT,CASSLYGADTQYF,-,TRBV5-4,TRBJ2-3,-
TGTGCCATCAGTGACACAACAGAAAGAAACTATGGCTACACCTTC,CAISDTTERNYGYTF,-,TRBV10-3,TRBJ1-2,-
TGTGCCAGCTGGGACATCTCGACCGCTCCCTACGAGCAGTACTTC,CASWDISTAPYEQYF,-,TRBV27,TRBJ2-7,-
TGTGCCAGTAGTATGGACAGTCAAAGCTCCTACGAGCAGTACTTC,CASSMDSQSSYEQYF,few,TRBV19,TRBJ2-7,-
TGCGCCAGCAGCTCCCCCGACAGGGAACGGAATTCACCCCTCCACTTT,CASSSPDRERNSPLHF,-,TRBV5-1,TRBJ1-6,TRBD1
TGTGCCAGCAGTGTTTCGGACAATGAGCAGTTCTTC,CASSVSDNEQFF,-,TRBV2,TRBJ2-1,-
TGTGCCAGCACCCCCATGGACACCATGAACACTGAAGCTTTCTTT,CASTPMDTMNTEAFF,-,TRBV5-6,TRBJ1-1,-
TGTGCCAGTAGTAGAGGCCGGGACTCTGGCCGCTCACCCCTCCACTTT,CASSRGRDSGRSPLHF,-,TRBV19,TRBJ1-6,-
TGTGCCAGCAGCTTTGGGGCGGGGCCAACAGATACGCAGTATTTT,CASSFGAGPTDTQYF,-,TRBV13,TRBJ2-3,-
TGTGCCAGCGGACAGGACAGGGGAATCACTAATGGCTACACCTTC,CASGQDRGITNGYTF,-,TRBV27,TRBJ1-2,TRBD1
TGTGCCAGCAGCTTAATGTCCTCGGGGGAGCAGTACTTC,CASSLMSSGEQYF,-,TRBV7-3,TRBJ2-7,-
TGTGCCAGCAGTGTGATCGCGGGGGAGCAGTACTTC,CASSVIAGEQYF,-,TRBV2,TRBJ2-7,-
TGTGCCAGTAGGAGACAGGATGCAACTAATGAAAAACTGTTTTTT,CASRRQDATNEKLFF,once,TRBV19,TRBJ1-4,-
TGTGCCACCAGCACGAGAACAACCGGGAGCCGGGGCTACACCTTC,CATSTRTTGSRGYTF,-,TRBV15,TRBJ1-2,-
TGTGCCAGCAGTTACTCGAAGGGGTATAACACTGAAGCTTTCTTT,CASSYSKGYNTEAFF,-,TRBV6-5,TRBJ1-1,-
TGTGCCAGCAGTTACCCAGGGACAGCTGGGAGTGGCTACACCTTC,CASSYPGTAGSGYTF,-,TRBV6-6,TRBJ1-2,TRBD1
TGTGCCAGCTCACCAGCCACCGAGTATGGCTACACCTTC,CASSPATEYGYTF,few,TRBV18,TRBJ1-2,-
TGTGCCAGCTCACCTTTTTCGGGAGGAGATACGCAGTATTTT,CASSPFSGGDTQYF,-,TRBV18,TRBJ2-3,TRBD2
TGTGCCAGCAGTGACAGGGCCCCCTACGAGCAGTACTTC,CASSDRAPYEQYF,many,TRBV6-1,TRBJ2-7,-
TGTGCCAGCTCACCGACTTTAATAAGCACAGATACGCAGTATTTT,CASSPTLISTDTQYF,-,TRBV18,TRBJ2-3,-
TGTGCCACCAGCGACCGGGGCTCACGGCGGGGTGGTACAGATACGCAGTATTTT,CATSDRGSRRGGTDTQYF,-,TRBV24-1,TRBJ2-3,-
TGTGCCAGTAGTTCCCCGGGACAGGGCCCTGAAGCTTTCTTT,CASSSPGQGPEAFF,-,TRBV19,TRBJ1-1,TRBD1
TGTGCCAGCAAGGCCGGGGACAGGGGCGACACCGGGGAGCTGTTTTTT,CASKAGDRGDTGELFF,-,TRBV6-4,TRBJ2-2,TRBD1
TGCGCCAGCAGTGAGGGACAGGATTATCAGCCCCAGCATTTT,CASSEGQDYQPQHF,-,TRBV10-1,TRBJ1-5,TRBD1
TGCGCCAGCAGCCAAGTAAGCGGGAACGACTACGAGCAGTACTTC,CASSQVSGNDYEQYF,-,TRBV4-3,TRBJ2-7,TRBD2
TGTGCCAGTAGTTATGGGGGGAAGAGCTACAATGAGCAGTTCTTC,CASSYGGKSYNEQFF,-,TRBV19,TRBJ2-1,-
TGCAGTGGGAAAGGGAGCGGCTACACCTTC,CSGKGSGYTF,-,TRBV20-1,TRBJ1-2,-
TGTGCCAGCAGTGACAGCTACGAGCAGTACTTC,CASSDSYEQYF,-,TRBV2,TRBJ2-7,-
TGTGCCAGCAGCCAAGACGTCCCAGGGGGTAGGTCTGGGGCCAACGTCCTGACTTTC,CASSQDVPGGRSGANVLTF,-,TRBV3-1/TRBV3-2,TRBJ2-6,TRBD1
TGTGCCTGGAGTGTACAAGATATGGTAACTGGAAACACCATATATTTT,CAWSVQDMVTGNTIYF,few,TRBV30,TRBJ1-3,-
TGCGCCAGCAGCCCCTCACAGGGTATGGAGAACACTGAAGCTTTCTTT,CASSPSQGMENTEAFF,few,TRBV5-1,TRBJ1-1,-